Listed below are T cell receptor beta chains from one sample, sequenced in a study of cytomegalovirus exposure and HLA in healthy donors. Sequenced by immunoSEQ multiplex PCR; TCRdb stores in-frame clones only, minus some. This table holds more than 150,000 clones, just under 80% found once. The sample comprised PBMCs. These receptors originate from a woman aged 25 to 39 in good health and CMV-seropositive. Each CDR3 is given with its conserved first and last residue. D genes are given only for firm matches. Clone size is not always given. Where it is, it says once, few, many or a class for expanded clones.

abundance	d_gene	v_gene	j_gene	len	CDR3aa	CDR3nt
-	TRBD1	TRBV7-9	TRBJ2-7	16	CASSLRSSGGLNEQYF	TGTGCCAGCAGCTTAAGGTCCTCAGGGGGCCTGAACGAGCAGTACTTC
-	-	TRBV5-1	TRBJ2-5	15	CASSLSSPLIETQYF	TGCGCCAGCAGCTTGTCGTCCCCCTTAATCGAGACCCAGTACTTC
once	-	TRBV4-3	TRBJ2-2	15	CASSQDNIQNGELFF	TGCGCCAGCAGCCAAGATAACATCCAGAACGGGGAGCTGTTTTTT
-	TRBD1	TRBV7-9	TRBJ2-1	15	CASSFARDRIHEQFF	TGTGCCAGCAGCTTCGCAAGGGACAGGATCCATGAGCAGTTCTTC
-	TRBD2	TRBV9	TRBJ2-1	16	CASSPRLAGGANEQFF	TGTGCCAGCAGCCCCCGCCTAGCGGGGGGGGCCAATGAGCAGTTCTTC
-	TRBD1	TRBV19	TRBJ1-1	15	CASSPRQGARTEAFF	TGTGCCAGTAGTCCGCGACAGGGGGCGCGGACTGAAGCTTTCTTT
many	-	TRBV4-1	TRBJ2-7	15	CASSQVQGQRAEQYF	TGCGCCAGCAGCCAAGTACAAGGCCAGAGGGCCGAGCAGTACTTC
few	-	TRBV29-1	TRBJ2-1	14	CSNQRSGDYNEQFF	TGCAGCAACCAAAGGTCGGGGGACTACAATGAGCAGTTCTTC
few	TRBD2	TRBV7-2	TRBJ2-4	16	CASSLAAGTSGHIQYF	TGTGCCAGCAGCTTAGCGGCCGGGACTAGCGGGCACATTCAGTACTTC
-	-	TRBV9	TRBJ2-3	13	CASSVGGVDTQYF	TGTGCCAGCAGCGTAGGGGGCGTGGATACGCAGTATTTT
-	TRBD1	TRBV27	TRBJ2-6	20	CASRLLGQGLVGSGANVLTF	TGTGCCAGCCGTCTGCTGGGACAGGGTCTGGTTGGCTCTGGGGCCAACGTCCTGACTTTC
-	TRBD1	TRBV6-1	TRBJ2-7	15	CASNRDRGRLSEQYF	TGTGCCAGCAACAGGGACAGGGGGCGCCTCTCCGAGCAGTACTTC
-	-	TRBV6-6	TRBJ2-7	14	CASSYRGQAYEQYF	TGTGCCAGCAGTTACCGGGGACAAGCCTACGAGCAGTACTTC
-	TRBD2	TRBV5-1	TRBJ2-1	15	CASSISGNSYNEQFF	TGCGCCAGCAGCATTAGCGGGAACTCGTACAATGAGCAGTTCTTC
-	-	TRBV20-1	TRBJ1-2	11	CSAPPQIGYTF	TGCAGTGCTCCCCCCCAGATCGGCTACACCTTC
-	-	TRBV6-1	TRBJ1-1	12	CASSRPPEEAFF	TGTGCCAGCAGCCGCCCCCCTGAGGAAGCTTTCTTT
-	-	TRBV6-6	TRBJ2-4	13	CASRDTLRSIQYF	TGTGCCAGCAGGGACACACTCCGGAGCATTCAGTACTTC